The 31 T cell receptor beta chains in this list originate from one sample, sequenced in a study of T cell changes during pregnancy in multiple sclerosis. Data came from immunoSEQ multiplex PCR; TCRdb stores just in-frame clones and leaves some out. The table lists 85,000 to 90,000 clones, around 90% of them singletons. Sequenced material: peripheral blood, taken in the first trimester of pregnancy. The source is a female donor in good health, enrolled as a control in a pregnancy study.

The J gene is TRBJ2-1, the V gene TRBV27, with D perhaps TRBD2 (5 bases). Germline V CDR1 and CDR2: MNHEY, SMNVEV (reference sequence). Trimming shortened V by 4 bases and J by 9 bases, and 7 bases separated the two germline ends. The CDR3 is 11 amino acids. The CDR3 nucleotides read TGTGCCAGCAGTTCGGGGTTTGAGCAGTTCTTC. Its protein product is CASSSGFEQFF.

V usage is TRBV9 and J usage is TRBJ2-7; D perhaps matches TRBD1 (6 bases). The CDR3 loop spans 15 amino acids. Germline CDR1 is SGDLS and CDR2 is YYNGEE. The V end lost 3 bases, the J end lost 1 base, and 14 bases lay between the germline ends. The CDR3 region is CASSAGWGPSYEQYF. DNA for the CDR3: TGTGCCAGCAGCGCCGGGTGGGGGCCGTCCTACGAGCAGTACTTC.

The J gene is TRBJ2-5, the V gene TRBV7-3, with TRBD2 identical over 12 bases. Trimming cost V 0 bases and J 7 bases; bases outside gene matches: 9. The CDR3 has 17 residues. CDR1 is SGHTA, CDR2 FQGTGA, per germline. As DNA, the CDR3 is TGTGCCAGCAGCTTAACCCCTAGCGGGGGGGGGAAGGTGACCCAGTACTTC. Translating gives CASSLTPSGGGKVTQYF.

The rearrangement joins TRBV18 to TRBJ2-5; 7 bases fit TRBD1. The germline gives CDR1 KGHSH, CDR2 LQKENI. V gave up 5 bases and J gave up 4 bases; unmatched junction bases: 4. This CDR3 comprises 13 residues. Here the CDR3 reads CASSSGTAETQYF. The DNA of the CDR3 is TGTGCCAGCTCAAGTGGGACAGCAGAGACCCAGTACTTC.

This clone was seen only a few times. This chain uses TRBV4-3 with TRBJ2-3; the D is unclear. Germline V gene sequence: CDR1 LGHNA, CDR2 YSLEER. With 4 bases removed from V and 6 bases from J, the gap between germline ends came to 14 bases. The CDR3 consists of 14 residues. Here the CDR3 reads CASSPTSVGDTQYF. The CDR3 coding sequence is TGCGCCAGCAGCCCGACGTCGGTCGGGGATACGCAGTATTTT.

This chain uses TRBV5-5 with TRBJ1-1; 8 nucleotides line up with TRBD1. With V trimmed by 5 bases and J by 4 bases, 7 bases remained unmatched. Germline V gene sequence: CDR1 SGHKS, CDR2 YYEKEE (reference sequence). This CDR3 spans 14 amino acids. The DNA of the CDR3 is TGTGCCAGCAGTTCCGGGACAGGATCCACTGAAGCTTTCTTT. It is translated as CASSSGTGSTEAFF. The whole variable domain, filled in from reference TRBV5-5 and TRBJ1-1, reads DAGVTQSPTHLIKTRGQQVTLRCSPISGHKSVSWYQQVLGQGPQFIFQYYEKEERGRGNFPDRFSARQFPNYSSELNVNALLLGDSALYLCASSSGTGSTEAFFGQGTRLTVV.

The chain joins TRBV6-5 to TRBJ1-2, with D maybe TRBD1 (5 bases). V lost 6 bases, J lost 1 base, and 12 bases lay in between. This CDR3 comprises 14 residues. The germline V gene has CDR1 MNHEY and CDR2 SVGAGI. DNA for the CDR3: TGTGCCAGCAGCCAAGACAGCCTTAACTATGGCTACACCTTC. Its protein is CASSQDSLNYGYTF.

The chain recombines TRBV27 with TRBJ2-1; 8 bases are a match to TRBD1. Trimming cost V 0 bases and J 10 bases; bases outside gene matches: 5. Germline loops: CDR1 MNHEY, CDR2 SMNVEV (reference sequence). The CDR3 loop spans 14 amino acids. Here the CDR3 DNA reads TGTGCCAGCAGTTTATCCAGGGGGCCGGGGGAGCAGTTCTTC. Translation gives CASSLSRGPGEQFF.

CDR3 DNA sequence: TGTGCCAGCAGCCAAGAACTAGCGGGGGGCAAAGATACGCAGTATTTT. It codes for CASSQELAGGKDTQYF. V gene TRBV4-2 combines with J gene TRBJ2-3; TRBD2 matches at 12 bases. V dropped 0 bases and J dropped 5; count of bases not matched to a gene: 3. CDR1 is LGHNA, CDR2 YNFKEQ, per germline. The CDR3 loop spans 16 amino acids.

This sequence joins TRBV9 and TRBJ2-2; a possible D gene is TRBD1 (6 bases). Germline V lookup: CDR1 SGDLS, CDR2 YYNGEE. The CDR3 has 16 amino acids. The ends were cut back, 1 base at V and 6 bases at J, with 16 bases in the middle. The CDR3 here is CASSVKQGGLAGELFF. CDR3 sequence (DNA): TGTGCCAGCAGCGTAAAACAGGGTGGTCTCGCCGGGGAGCTGTTTTTT.

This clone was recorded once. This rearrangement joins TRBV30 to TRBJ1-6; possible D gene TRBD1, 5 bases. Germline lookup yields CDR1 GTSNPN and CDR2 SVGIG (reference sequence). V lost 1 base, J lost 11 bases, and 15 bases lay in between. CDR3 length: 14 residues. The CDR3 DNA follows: TGTGCCTGGAGTGCGTATGGGGCGAGAACACCCCTCCACTTT. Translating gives CAWSAYGARTPLHF.

The CDR3 here is CASSLAPSQETQYF. The CDR3 region has the DNA TGTGCCAGCAGCTTAGCCCCCAGCCAAGAGACCCAGTACTTC. The V and J genes are TRBV11-2 and TRBJ2-5; D gene uncertain. There are 14 residues in the CDR3. V was shortened by 1 base and J by 1 base, with 7 bases between the two germline ends. Looked up from germline, CDR1 is SGHAT and CDR2 is FQNNGV.

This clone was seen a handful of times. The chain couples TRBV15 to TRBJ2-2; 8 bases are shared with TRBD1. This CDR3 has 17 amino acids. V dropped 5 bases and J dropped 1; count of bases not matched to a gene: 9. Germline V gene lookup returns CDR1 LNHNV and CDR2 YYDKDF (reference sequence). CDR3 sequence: CATSPRGTGLNTGELFF. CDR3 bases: TGTGCCACCAGCCCTAGAGGGACAGGCCTGAACACCGGGGAGCTGTTTTTT.

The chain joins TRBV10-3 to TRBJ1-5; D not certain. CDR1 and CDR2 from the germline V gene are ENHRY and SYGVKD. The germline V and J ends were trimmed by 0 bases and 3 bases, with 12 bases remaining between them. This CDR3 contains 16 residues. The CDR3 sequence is CAISESIAGDNQPQHF. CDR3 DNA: TGTGCCATCAGTGAGTCGATCGCCGGGGACAATCAGCCCCAGCATTTT.

CDR3 nucleotides: TGTGCCAGCTCACACGGACAGAACACTGAAGCTTTCTTT. Its protein is CASSHGQNTEAFF. The chain uses TRBV18 and TRBJ1-1, with D tentatively TRBD1 (5 bases). CDR3 length: 13 amino acids. Germline V gene data show CDR1 as KGHSH and CDR2 as LQKENI. Trimming removed 4 bases at V and 1 base at J, with 7 bases between.

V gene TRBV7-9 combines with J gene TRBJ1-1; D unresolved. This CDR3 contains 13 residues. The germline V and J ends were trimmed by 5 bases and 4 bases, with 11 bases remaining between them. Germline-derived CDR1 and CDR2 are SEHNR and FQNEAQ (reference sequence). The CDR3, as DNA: TGTGCCAGCAGCATTTCTGCGGGCACTGAAGCTTTCTTT. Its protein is CASSISAGTEAFF.

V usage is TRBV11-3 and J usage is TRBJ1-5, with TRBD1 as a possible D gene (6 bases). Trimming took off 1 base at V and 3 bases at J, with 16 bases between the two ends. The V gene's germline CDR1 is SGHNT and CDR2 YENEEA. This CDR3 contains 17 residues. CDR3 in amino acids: CASSLVIYGQNNQPQHF. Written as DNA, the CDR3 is TGTGCCAGCAGCTTAGTAATTTATGGACAGAACAATCAGCCCCAGCATTTT.

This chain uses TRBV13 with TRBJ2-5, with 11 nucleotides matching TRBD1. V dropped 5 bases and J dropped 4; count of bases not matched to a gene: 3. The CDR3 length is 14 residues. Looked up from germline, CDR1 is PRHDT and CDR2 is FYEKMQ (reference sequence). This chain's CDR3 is CASSPGTGGETQYF. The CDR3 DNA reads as TGTGCCAGCAGCCCTGGGACAGGGGGAGAGACCCAGTACTTC. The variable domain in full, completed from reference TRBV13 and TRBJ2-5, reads AAGVIQSPRHLIKEKRETATLKCYPIPRHDTVYWYQQGPGQDPQFLISFYEKMQSDKGSIPDRFSAQQFSDYHSELNMSSLELGDSALYFCASSPGTGGETQYFGPGTRLLVL.

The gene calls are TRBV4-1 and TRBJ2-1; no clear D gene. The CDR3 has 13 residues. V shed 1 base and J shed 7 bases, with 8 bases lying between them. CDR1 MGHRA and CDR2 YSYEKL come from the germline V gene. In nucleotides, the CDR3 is TGCGCCAGCAGCCAAGGTCTGGAGAATGAGCAGTTCTTC. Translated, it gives CASSQGLENEQFF.

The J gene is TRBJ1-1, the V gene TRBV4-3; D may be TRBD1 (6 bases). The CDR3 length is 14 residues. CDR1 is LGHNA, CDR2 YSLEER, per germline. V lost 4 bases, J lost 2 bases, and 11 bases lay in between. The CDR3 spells CASSPRTANTEAFF. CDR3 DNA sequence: TGCGCCAGCAGCCCTCGGACAGCCAACACTGAAGCTTTCTTT.

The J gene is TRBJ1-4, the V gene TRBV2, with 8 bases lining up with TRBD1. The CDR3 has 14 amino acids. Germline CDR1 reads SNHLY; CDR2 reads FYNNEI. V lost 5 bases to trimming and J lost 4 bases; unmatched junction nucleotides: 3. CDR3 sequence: CASSLGQVNEKLFF. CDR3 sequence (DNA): TGTGCCAGCAGTCTGGGACAGGTTAATGAAAAACTGTTTTTT.

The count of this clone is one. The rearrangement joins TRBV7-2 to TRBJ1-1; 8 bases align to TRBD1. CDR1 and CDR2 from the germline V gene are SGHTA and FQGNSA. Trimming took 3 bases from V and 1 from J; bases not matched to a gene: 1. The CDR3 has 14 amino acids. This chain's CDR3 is CASSFTGGNTEAFF. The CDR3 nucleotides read TGTGCCAGCAGCTTCACAGGGGGGAACACTGAAGCTTTCTTT.

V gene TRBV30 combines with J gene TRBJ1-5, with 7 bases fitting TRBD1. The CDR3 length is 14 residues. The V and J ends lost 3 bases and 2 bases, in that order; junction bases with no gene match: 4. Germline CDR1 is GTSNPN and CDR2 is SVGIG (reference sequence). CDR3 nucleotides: TGTGCCTGGAGCGCCGACAGGGGCAATCAGCCCCAGCATTTT. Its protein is CAWSADRGNQPQHF.

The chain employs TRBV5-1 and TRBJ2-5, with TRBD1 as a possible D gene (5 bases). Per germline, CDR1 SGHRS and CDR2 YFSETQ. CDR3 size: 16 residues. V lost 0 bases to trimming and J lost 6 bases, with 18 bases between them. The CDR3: CASSLDSGYGVKTQYF. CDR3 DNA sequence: TGCGCCAGCAGCTTGGATTCAGGGTATGGCGTAAAGACCCAGTACTTC. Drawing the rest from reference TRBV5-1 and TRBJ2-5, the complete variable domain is KAGVTQTPRYLIKTRGQQVTLSCSPISGHRSVSWYQQTPGQGLQFLFEYFSETQRNKGNFPGRFSGRQFSNSRSEMNVSTLELGDSALYLCASSLDSGYGVKTQYFGPGTRLLVL.

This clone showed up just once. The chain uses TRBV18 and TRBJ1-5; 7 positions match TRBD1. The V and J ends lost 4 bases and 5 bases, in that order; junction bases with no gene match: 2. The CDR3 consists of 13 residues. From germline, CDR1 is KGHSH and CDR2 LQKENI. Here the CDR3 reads CASSRDSDQPQHF. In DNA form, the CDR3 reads TGTGCCAGCTCACGGGACAGCGATCAGCCCCAGCATTTT. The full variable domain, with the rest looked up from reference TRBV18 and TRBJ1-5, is NAGVMQNPRHLVRRRGQEARLRCSPMKGHSHVYWYRQLPEEGLKFMVYLQKENIIDESGMPKERFSAEFPKEGPSILRIQQVVRGDSAAYFCASSRDSDQPQHFGDGTRLSIL.

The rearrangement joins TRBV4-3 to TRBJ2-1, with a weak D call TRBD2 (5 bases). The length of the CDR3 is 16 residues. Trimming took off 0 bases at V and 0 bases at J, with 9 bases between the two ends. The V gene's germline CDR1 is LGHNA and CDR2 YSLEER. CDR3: CASSQDLGASYNEQFF. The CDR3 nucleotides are TGCGCCAGCAGCCAAGATCTGGGAGCCTCCTACAATGAGCAGTTCTTC.

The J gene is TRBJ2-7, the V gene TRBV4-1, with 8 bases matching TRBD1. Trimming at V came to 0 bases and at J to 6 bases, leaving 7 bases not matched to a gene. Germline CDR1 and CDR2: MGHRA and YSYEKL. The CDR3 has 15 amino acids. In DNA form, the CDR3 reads TGCGCCAGCAGCCAAGACCGAACAGGGGGAGGCGAGCAGTACTTC. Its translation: CASSQDRTGGGEQYF.

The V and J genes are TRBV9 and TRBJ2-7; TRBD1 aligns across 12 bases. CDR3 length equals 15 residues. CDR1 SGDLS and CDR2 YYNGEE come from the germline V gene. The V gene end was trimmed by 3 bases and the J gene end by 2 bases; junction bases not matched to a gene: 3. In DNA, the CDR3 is TGTGCCAGCAGCGGCCGGGACAGGGGGCCCTACGAGCAGTACTTC. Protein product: CASSGRDRGPYEQYF.

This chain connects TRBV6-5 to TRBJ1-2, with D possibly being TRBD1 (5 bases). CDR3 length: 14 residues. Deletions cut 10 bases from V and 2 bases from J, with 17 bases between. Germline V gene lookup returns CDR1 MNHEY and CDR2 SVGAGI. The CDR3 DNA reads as TGTGCCACTTGCCGGGCAGGGCTCAACTATGGCTACACCTTC. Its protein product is CATCRAGLNYGYTF.

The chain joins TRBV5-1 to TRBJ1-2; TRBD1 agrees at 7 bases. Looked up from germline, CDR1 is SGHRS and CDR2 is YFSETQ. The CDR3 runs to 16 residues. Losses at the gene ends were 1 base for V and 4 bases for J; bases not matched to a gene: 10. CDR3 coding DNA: TGCGCCAGCAGCTTGCGGTTAGGGACAGTCACCTATGGCTACACCTTC. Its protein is CASSLRLGTVTYGYTF.

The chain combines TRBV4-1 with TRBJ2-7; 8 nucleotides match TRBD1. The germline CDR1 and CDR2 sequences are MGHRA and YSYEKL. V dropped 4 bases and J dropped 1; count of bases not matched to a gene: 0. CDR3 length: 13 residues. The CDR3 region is CASSRDRSYEQYF. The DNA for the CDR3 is TGCGCCAGCAGCCGGGACAGGTCCTACGAGCAGTACTTC.